Following are 27 T cell receptor beta chains from one sample sequenced in a study of shared clonotypes between healthy human individuals (TCRdb year 2020). The library was built by means of the immunoSEQ multiplex PCR assay. Here the immuneACCESS table is served through TCRdb, limited to in-frame sequences with V and J called. Missing clones are a known gap in these copies; in checked studies unresolved V genes cover under half, and the rest lacks a known reason. A total of 2 million to 3 million clones appear in this sample, roughly 93% of them only once. The ten biggest clones cover more than 0.35% of the sample. Sample: naive CD4+ T cells from PBMCs. What this sample's cell subset or site label stands for: CD45RA+ positively selected. These receptors were taken from a man younger than 35 in good health. Some clones in this sample may be carry-over from other donors' samples.

The J gene is TRBJ2-1, the V gene TRBV7-9, with D perhaps being TRBD1 or TRBD2 (5 bases each). V was clipped by 5 bases and J by 0 bases, with 11 bases between them. Germline V gene lookup returns CDR1 SEHNR and CDR2 FQNEAQ (reference sequence). This CDR3 has 15 residues. As DNA, the CDR3 is TGTGCCAGCAGCCAGGGAGCCCCCTCCTACAATGAGCAGTTCTTC. Translation gives CASSQGAPSYNEQFF.

Note on this clone: This sample also contains other DNA sequences that code for the same CDR3. J is TRBJ1-2 and V is TRBV30; TRBD1 matches at 9 bases. The ends lost 0 bases at V and 3 bases at J; junction bases unmatched: 2. The V gene's germline CDR1 is GTSNPN and CDR2 SVGIG (reference sequence). This CDR3 contains 14 residues. The CDR3 loop reads CAWSVRTGDYGYTF. The CDR3 DNA sequence: TGTGCCTGGAGTGTAAGGACAGGGGACTATGGCTACACCTTC.

The chain has TRBV6-5 and TRBJ2-1; 9 bases line up with TRBD1. This CDR3 is 15 amino acids long. V was pared by 4 bases and J by 4 bases, with 5 bases of the junction left unmatched. Germline V gene sequence: CDR1 MNHEY, CDR2 SVGAGI. As DNA, the CDR3 is TGTGCCAGCAGTTTAGACAGGGGGAGTTACAATGAGCAGTTCTTC. Translation gives CASSLDRGSYNEQFF.

The rearrangement joins TRBV4-1 to TRBJ2-5; tentatively, D is TRBD2 (6 bases). Trimming took 6 bases from V and 4 from J, leaving 21 bases between them. CDR3 size: 16 residues. CDR1 is MGHRA and CDR2 is YSYEKL in the germline V gene. The CDR3, as DNA: TGCGCCAGCAGGCCTCTCCCGAGCGGGCCTGTAGAGACCCAGTACTTC. As protein: CASRPLPSGPVETQYF.

This rearrangement joins TRBV6-6 to TRBJ1-1, with D tentatively TRBD1 (6 bases). Per germline, CDR1 MNHNY and CDR2 SVGAGI (reference sequence). Trimming took 4 bases from V and 8 from J, leaving 14 bases between them. The CDR3 covers 13 residues. In DNA, the CDR3 is TGTGCCAGCAGTTTTCCCAGGGGAACCGAAGCTTTCTTT. This codes for CASSFPRGTEAFF.

This clone has only one observation. The genes are TRBV5-5 and TRBJ2-5; 9 bases are shared with TRBD2. Losses at the gene ends were 0 bases for V and 4 bases for J; bases not matched to a gene: 4. Germline values: CDR1 SGHKS, CDR2 YYEKEE (reference sequence). The CDR3 extends over 15 amino acids. The CDR3, as DNA: TGTGCCAGCAGCTTGGCCTTAGCGGGAGTAGAGACCCAGTACTTC. It specifies CASSLALAGVETQYF.

The rearrangement uses TRBV6-5 and TRBJ2-3; TRBD2 matches at 7 bases. Germline V gene lookup returns CDR1 MNHEY and CDR2 SVGAGI. The V and J ends lost 5 bases and 3 bases, in that order; junction bases with no gene match: 5. This CDR3 spans 14 amino acids. The CDR3 loop reads CASSPAGVTDTQYF. The DNA of the CDR3 is TGTGCCAGCAGTCCGGCGGGAGTTACAGATACGCAGTATTTT.

This clone occurred a few times. The gene calls are TRBV6-1 and TRBJ1-2, with unresolved D. Looked up from germline, CDR1 is MNHNS and CDR2 is SASEGT. The CDR3 totals 12 residues. Trimming removed 3 bases from V and 3 bases from J, with 5 bases in between. This CDR3 is CASSETDYGYTF. The CDR3 DNA is TGTGCCAGCAGTGAGACGGACTATGGCTACACCTTC.

The rearrangement uses TRBV29-1 and TRBJ2-5; TRBD1 matches 10 bases. Germline CDR1 SQVTM, CDR2 ANQGSEA. The CDR3 has 13 amino acids. V dropped 3 bases and J dropped 4; count of bases not matched to a gene: 2. The CDR3 loop reads CSVEGTGAETQYF. The CDR3 DNA reads as TGCAGCGTTGAGGGGACAGGGGCAGAGACCCAGTACTTC.

Concerning this clone: Other DNA sequences in the sample encode the same CDR3. The J gene is TRBJ2-1, the V gene TRBV7-3, with D perhaps matching TRBD2 (6 bases). The ends were cut back, 4 bases at V and 9 bases at J, with 7 bases in the middle. Looked up from germline, CDR1 is SGHTA and CDR2 is FQGTGA. The CDR3 consists of 11 residues. The CDR3 here is CASSSGGEQFF. The CDR3 DNA follows: TGTGCCAGCAGCTCCGGGGGTGAGCAGTTCTTC.

The chain has TRBV27 and TRBJ2-7, with TRBD2 matching 9 bases. The CDR3 totals 15 residues. CDR1 and CDR2 from the germline V gene are MNHEY and SMNVEV (reference sequence). The V and J ends lost 3 bases and 5 bases, in that order; junction bases with no gene match: 8. CDR3 protein: CASSFWAGGVNEQYF. The CDR3, as DNA: TGTGCCAGCAGTTTCTGGGCGGGAGGGGTCAACGAGCAGTACTTC.

J is TRBJ1-4 and V is TRBV19; weak D call: TRBD1 (6 bases). V lost 9 bases and J 0 bases, leaving 17 bases between the germline ends. Germline lookup yields CDR1 LNHDA and CDR2 SQIVND (reference sequence). This CDR3 region has 16 residues. CDR3 sequence reads: CASAGGQSATNEKLFF. As DNA, the CDR3 is TGTGCCAGCGCAGGAGGACAGTCTGCAACTAATGAAAAACTGTTTTTT.

This clone was seen once. The rearrangement links TRBV18 to TRBJ2-5; possible D gene TRBD1, 8 bases. The tail of the sequence fits TRBJ2-7 better, so the J call may be wrong. Germline V gene lookup returns CDR1 KGHSH and CDR2 LQKENI. This CDR3 is built from 15 residues. DNA of the CDR3: TGTGCCAGCTCAGATACAGGGGGGGTCTCCTACGAGCAGTACTTC. Translated, it gives CASSDTGGVSYEQYF.

The chain links TRBV11-3 to TRBJ2-7; 8 nucleotides align to TRBD1. Trimming took 5 bases from V and 6 from J; bases not matched to a gene: 12. Germline CDR1 SGHNT, CDR2 YENEEA. This CDR3 region has 15 residues. In DNA, the CDR3 is TGTGCCAGCAGCACATCAGACAGGGGAAGGGGCGAGCAGTACTTC. Protein product: CASSTSDRGRGEQYF.

This sequence joins TRBV7-9 and TRBJ2-1; 7 bases line up with TRBD2. The CDR3 sequence is 16 residues long. Looked up from germline, CDR1 is SEHNR and CDR2 is FQNEAQ (reference sequence). The ends lost 2 bases at V and 3 bases at J; junction bases unmatched: 7. The DNA for the CDR3 is TGTGCCAGCAGCTTACGGGGGGTAGCGGACTACAATGAGCAGTTCTTC. The encoded protein is CASSLRGVADYNEQFF.

This rearrangement joins TRBV28 to TRBJ1-2; weak D call: TRBD1 (6 bases). V lost 2 bases and J 2 bases, leaving 15 bases between the germline ends. The CDR3 is 16 residues long. The germline V gene encodes CDR1 MDHEN and CDR2 SYDVKM. The CDR3 region has the DNA TGTGCCAGCAGTTTACGTAATCTTGGACAGAACTATGGCTACACCTTC. Its translation: CASSLRNLGQNYGYTF.

The chain carries TRBV9 and TRBJ2-5; no clear D gene. V was pared by 3 bases and J by 5 bases, with 11 bases between. The CDR3 has 13 amino acids. CDR1 is SGDLS, CDR2 YYNGEE, per germline. CDR3 amino acids: CASSETQSETQYF. The CDR3 region has the DNA TGTGCCAGCAGCGAAACCCAAAGTGAGACCCAGTACTTC.

This chain connects TRBV28 to TRBJ2-3; 8 nucleotides match TRBD1. The CDR3 totals 14 residues. CDR1 and CDR2 (germline): MDHEN, SYDVKM. Trimming at V came to 6 bases and at J to 4 bases, leaving 6 bases not matched to a gene. The CDR3 sequence is CASRRDRGPDTQYF. The CDR3 DNA follows: TGTGCCAGCAGACGCGACAGGGGCCCAGATACGCAGTATTTT.

The CDR3 protein is CSVGRRFEAFF. For the CDR3, the DNA is TGCAGCGTTGGGAGACGATTTGAAGCTTTCTTT. The chain has TRBV29-1 and TRBJ1-1; D is unresolved. The length of the CDR3 is 11 residues. Trimming took off 4 bases at V and 7 bases at J, with 10 bases between the two ends. Germline V CDR1 and CDR2: SQVTM, ANQGSEA.

The CDR3 is CASSPQTSSGNTIYF. In DNA form, the CDR3 reads TGTGCCAGCAGCCCGCAGACCTCCTCTGGAAACACCATATATTTT. The chain carries TRBV5-4 and TRBJ1-3; D not resolved. Trimming shortened V by 4 bases and J by 0 bases, and 11 bases separated the two germline ends. The germline CDR1 and CDR2 sequences are SGHNT and YYREEE (reference sequence). The CDR3 is made up of 15 amino acids.

Remarks on this clone: The sample contains more than one DNA sequence encoding this CDR3. V gene TRBV19 combines with J gene TRBJ1-5; TRBD1 matches at 10 bases. This CDR3 has 14 residues. Germline V gene data show CDR1 as LNHDA and CDR2 as SQIVND (reference sequence). Trimming removed 4 bases from V and 7 bases from J; junction bases left unmatched: 4. The CDR3 loop is CASSRTGGGQPQHF. In DNA, the CDR3 is TGTGCCAGTAGTAGGACAGGGGGAGGCCAGCCCCAGCATTTT.

The chain combines TRBV5-6 with TRBJ2-1; no reliable D call. Per the germline V gene, CDR1 is SGHDT and CDR2 is YYEEEE. V lost 3 bases and J lost 1, with 8 bases in between. This CDR3 has 14 residues. The CDR3 region has the DNA TGTGCCAGCAGCTCGGTGCCATCCTACAATGAGCAGTTCTTC. This translates into CASSSVPSYNEQFF.

This sequence joins TRBV5-4 and TRBJ2-3; D perhaps matches TRBD1 (8 bases). CDR1 is SGHNT, CDR2 YYREEE, per germline (reference sequence). The V end was cut by 4 bases, the J end by 11 bases, with 17 bases between. The CDR3 sequence is 13 residues long. The CDR3 region is CASSGRVGTGQYF. Written as DNA, the CDR3 is TGTGCCAGCAGCGGGAGGGTTGGGACAGGGCAGTATTTT.

This sequence joins TRBV5-1 and TRBJ2-5; 8 bases match TRBD2. V lost 3 bases and J lost 5; bases outside the gene matches: 15. The CDR3 runs to 17 residues. Germline CDR1 SGHRS, CDR2 YFSETQ. The chain's CDR3 is CASSSRSSGISRETQYF. CDR3 in DNA: TGCGCCAGCAGCTCCCGGAGTAGCGGGATTTCTCGGGAGACCCAGTACTTC.

The V and J genes are TRBV19 and TRBJ2-5; D may be TRBD2 (5 bases). Trimming removed 3 bases at V and 4 bases at J, with 15 bases between. CDR3 length equals 15 residues. CDR1 and CDR2 from the germline V gene are LNHDA and SQIVND (reference sequence). The CDR3 loop is CASSIFQSGAETQYF. The CDR3 coding sequence is TGTGCCAGTAGTATCTTCCAAAGCGGAGCAGAGACCCAGTACTTC.

This clone was seen a single time. The V and J genes are TRBV28 and TRBJ1-5, with D perhaps TRBD1 (5 bases). The CDR3 has 13 residues. With 7 bases removed from V and 4 bases from J, the gap between germline ends came to 11 bases. The germline V gene has CDR1 MDHEN and CDR2 SYDVKM. CDR3 loop: CASTRGINQPQHF. As DNA, the CDR3 is TGTGCCAGCACTCGGGGGATAAATCAGCCCCAGCATTTT.

This rearrangement joins TRBV4-3 to TRBJ2-7; D tentatively fits TRBD1 or TRBD2 (5 bases each). CDR1 is LGHNA and CDR2 is YSLEER in the germline V gene. V gave up 0 bases and J gave up 3 bases, with 18 bases separating them. CDR3 length: 17 amino acids. In nucleotides, the CDR3 is TGCGCCAGCAGCCAAGAACATGGGACCGGGCTTCTCTACGAGCAGTACTTC. Translated, it gives CASSQEHGTGLLYEQYF.